Listed here are 10 T cell receptor beta chains from one sample, sequenced in a study of T-cell reconstitution after alpha-beta-depleted transplantation in children. The authors prepared the TCRbeta library with unique molecular identifiers. Each CDR3 protein is one row after TCRdb ran MiXCR on the PCR reads. The repertoire holds some 140,000 distinct CDR3 sequences, approximately 8.7% seen once, with less than 25% in the top ten. This material consisted of PBMCs, mostly from graft donor cells, taken 180 days after TCRalphabeta/CD19-depleted stem cell transplant. Every receptor here comes from a girl younger than two who had a stem cell transplant for combined immunodeficiency, so the T cells may come from the graft donor.

This clonotype came up a few times. V usage is TRBV7-2 and J usage is TRBJ2-7; tentatively, D is TRBD2 (6 bases). Germline CDR1 and CDR2: SGHTA and FQGNSA. The CDR3 covers 16 residues. Trimming pared 5 bases from V and 0 bases from J, leaving 17 bases between. The CDR3 DNA is TGTGCCAGCAGCCTGGGGCTAGCGTGGCGCTCCTACGAGCAGTACTTC. Amino acids: CASSLGLAWRSYEQYF.

V usage is TRBV20-1 and J usage is TRBJ2-5, with D hard to call. Germline CDR1 DFQATT, CDR2 SNEGSKA (reference sequence). V lost 1 base and J lost 1, with 7 bases in between. The CDR3 extends over 13 amino acids. CDR3 in DNA: TGCAGTGCTAGAGGGAACCCCCAAGAGACCCAGTACTTC. It is translated as CSARGNPQETQYF.

This clonotype was observed many times. The CDR3 DNA is TGCAGTGCTAGAGAGGGGGGGCGAGTGACCCAGTACTTC. It codes for CSAREGGRVTQYF. The chain links TRBV20-1 to TRBJ2-5; a weak D match, TRBD2 (7 bases). From germline, CDR1 is DFQATT and CDR2 SNEGSKA (reference sequence). The CDR3 totals 13 residues. With 0 bases removed from V and 7 bases from J, the gap between germline ends came to 12 bases.

The table lists this clonotype with a few counts. This chain joins TRBV4-3 and TRBJ1-4, with no clear D. Germline values: CDR1 LGHNA, CDR2 YSLEER. The V end was cut by 2 bases, the J end by 4 bases, with 8 bases between. This CDR3 region has 14 residues. For the CDR3, the DNA is TGCGCCAGCAGCCAAAGCGGGAATAATGAAAAACTGTTTTTT. This codes for CASSQSGNNEKLFF.

This clonotype was counted between two and nine times. This chain connects TRBV9 to TRBJ2-2, with D perhaps TRBD1 or TRBD2 (5 bases each). In germline, CDR1 is SGDLS, CDR2 YYNGEE. V gave up 4 bases and J gave up 4 bases, with 14 bases separating them. The CDR3 loop spans 15 amino acids. CDR3 region: CASSPTVGGTGELFF. The CDR3 DNA sequence: TGTGCCAGCAGCCCCACAGTTGGGGGCACCGGGGAGCTGTTTTTT.

This sequence joins TRBV12-3 or TRBV12-4 and TRBJ1-2, with 7 bases fitting TRBD1. The CDR3 has 13 amino acids. V trimming: 2 bases; J trimming: 8 bases; junction bases outside the gene matches: 5. The CDR3: CASSLWDRWGYTF. CDR3 bases: TGTGCCAGCAGTTTATGGGACAGATGGGGCTACACCTTC.

V is TRBV5-1 and J is TRBJ2-3; 7 bases line up with TRBD1. This CDR3 region has 15 residues. The germline CDR1 and CDR2 sequences are SGHRS and YFSETQ. After removal of 4 bases from V and 3 bases from J, the junction contained 8 bases not matched to a gene. CDR3 sequence: CASSPGRGQTDTQYF. The CDR3 nucleotides read TGCGCCAGCAGCCCCGGAAGGGGGCAGACAGATACGCAGTATTTT.

This clonotype appeared a few times. The V and J genes are TRBV19 and TRBJ2-2; no definite D call. V shed 5 bases and J shed 1 base, with 11 bases lying between them. CDR3 length: 15 amino acids. Germline-derived CDR1 and CDR2 are LNHDA and SQIVND (reference sequence). This chain's CDR3 is CASSSAPRNTGELFF. CDR3 nucleotides: TGTGCCAGTAGTTCGGCCCCGAGGAACACCGGGGAGCTGTTTTTT.

V gene TRBV14 combines with J gene TRBJ2-1, with unresolved D. Trimming took 1 base from V and 2 from J, leaving 6 bases between them. CDR3 length equals 14 residues. Germline CDR1 SGHDN, CDR2 FVKESK. The CDR3 here is CASSQGTAYNEQFF. The CDR3 region has the DNA TGTGCCAGCAGCCAAGGAACAGCCTACAATGAGCAGTTCTTC.

This chain joins TRBV6-5 and TRBJ2-2; no firm D call. The CDR3 is made up of 15 amino acids. In germline, CDR1 is MNHEY, CDR2 SVGAGI. V lost 4 bases, J lost 0 bases, and 9 bases lay in between. This CDR3 reads CASSSRSPNTGELFF. The CDR3 nucleotides read TGTGCCAGCAGTTCCCGAAGTCCGAACACCGGGGAGCTGTTTTTT.